The 21 T cell receptor beta chains in this list originate from one sample, sequenced in a study of OX40 agonist ivuxolimab in advanced cancers. The table came from immunoSEQ multiplex PCR; TCRdb's copy has only in-frame clones and leaves some out. The sample records around 68,000 clones, over 75% being singletons. The sequencing used CD4+ or CD8+ T cells sorted from blood, collected in a trial of the OX40 agonist ivuxolimab. All receptors derive from an adult with an advanced solid tumor such as melanoma, head and neck, liver or kidney cancer.

The chain is built from TRBV9 and TRBJ1-1, with 7 bases fitting TRBD1. Germline V gives CDR1 SGDLS, CDR2 YYNGEE. With V trimmed by 3 bases and J by 6 bases, 8 bases remained unmatched. The CDR3 spans 14 residues. The CDR3 reads CASSARQGLSEAFF. The CDR3 DNA follows: TGTGCCAGCAGCGCCAGACAGGGTCTCTCTGAAGCTTTCTTT.

The genes are TRBV19 and TRBJ1-1; D is uncertain. V was trimmed by 4 bases and J by 10 bases, leaving 10 bases between them. CDR1 is LNHDA and CDR2 is SQIVND in the germline V gene (reference sequence). The CDR3 sequence is 11 residues long. The chain's CDR3 is CASSRGARAFF. The CDR3 DNA is TGTGCCAGTAGTAGGGGAGCCAGAGCTTTCTTT. Filled out from reference TRBV19 and TRBJ1-1, the complete variable domain reads DGGITQSPKYLFRKEGQNVTLSCEQNLNHDAMYWYRQDPGQGLRLIYYSQIVNDFQKGDIAEGYSVSREKKESFPLTVTSAQKNPTAFYLCASSRGARAFFGQGTRLTVV.

This clone was observed once. The rearrangement joins TRBV2 to TRBJ1-5; D is perhaps TRBD1 (5 bases). The CDR3 is 13 residues long. Trimming shortened V by 5 bases and J by 5 bases, and 10 bases separated the two germline ends. CDR1 SNHLY and CDR2 FYNNEI come from the germline V gene. In DNA, the CDR3 is TGTGCCAGCAGTAGACAGTCGGATCAGCCCCAGCATTTT. Protein sequence: CASSRQSDQPQHF.

The V gene is TRBV9, the J gene TRBJ2-3; D perhaps matches TRBD2 (6 bases). The CDR3 loop spans 16 amino acids. Trimming left V 4 bases short and J 1 base short, with 16 bases between. CDR1 and CDR2 from the germline V gene are SGDLS and YYNGEE. The CDR3 region has the DNA TGTGCCAGCAGCCCCGTATCATGGGAGGGCACAGATACGCAGTATTTT. This gives the protein CASSPVSWEGTDTQYF.

The chain recombines TRBV6-6 with TRBJ1-5, with unresolved D. With 2 bases removed from V and 11 bases from J, the gap between germline ends came to 10 bases. CDR3 size: 12 residues. Per the germline V gene, CDR1 is MNHNY and CDR2 is SVGAGI (reference sequence). In DNA form, the CDR3 reads TGTGCCAGCAGTTACGTCGGTGAGTCCCAGCATTTT. The encoded protein is CASSYVGESQHF.

The chain couples TRBV20-1 to TRBJ2-3; no definite D call. Germline V CDR1 and CDR2: DFQATT, SNEGSKA (reference sequence). V lost 3 bases to trimming and J lost 6 bases, with 7 bases between them. The CDR3 is 11 residues long. The CDR3 spells CSASETDTQYF. The CDR3 coding sequence is TGCAGTGCTAGTGAGACGGATACGCAGTATTTT.

This clone was counted once. The chain has TRBV7-9 and TRBJ2-2; 13 positions agree with TRBD2. This CDR3 has 16 residues. Germline V gives CDR1 SEHNR, CDR2 FQNEAQ (reference sequence). V trimming: 1 base; J trimming: 4 bases; junction bases outside the gene matches: 0. The CDR3 reads CASSLGLAGGTGELFF. Written as DNA, the CDR3 is TGTGCCAGCAGCTTAGGACTAGCGGGAGGCACCGGGGAGCTGTTTTTT.

The chain carries TRBV18 and TRBJ2-7, with TRBD1 identical over 8 bases. Germline V CDR1 and CDR2: KGHSH, LQKENI. With V trimmed by 7 bases and J by 3 bases, 5 bases remained unmatched. This CDR3 spans 13 amino acids. The CDR3: CASCRDRNYEQYF. The DNA for the CDR3 is TGTGCCAGCTGCCGGGACAGGAACTACGAGCAGTACTTC.

The V and J genes are TRBV5-1 and TRBJ1-4; D gene uncertain. V dropped 0 bases and J dropped 9 bases, with 9 bases sitting between them. CDR3 length: 13 residues. Germline CDR1 and CDR2: SGHRS and YFSETQ. CDR3 nucleotides: TGCGCCAGCAGCTTGGATCCCGGACAAAAACTGTTTTTT. Translating it yields CASSLDPGQKLFF.

V usage is TRBV14 and J usage is TRBJ2-3; 10 bases map to TRBD2. Germline loops: CDR1 SGHDN, CDR2 FVKESK. After removal of 6 bases from V and 6 bases from J, the junction contained 6 bases not matched to a gene. The CDR3 has 14 residues. Here the CDR3 reads CASRPGTSADTQYF. The DNA of the CDR3 is TGTGCCAGCAGACCCGGGACTAGCGCGGATACGCAGTATTTT.

Points on this clone: Other nucleotide sequences in the sample specify the same CDR3. This chain joins TRBV18 and TRBJ2-1, with D tentatively TRBD2 (6 bases). Germline V lookup: CDR1 KGHSH, CDR2 LQKENI. V lost 0 bases and J lost 4, with 16 bases in between. The CDR3 is 17 residues long. CDR3 amino acids: CASSPPGLAGDYNEQFF. CDR3 in DNA: TGTGCCAGCTCACCACCGGGACTGGCGGGTGATTACAATGAGCAGTTCTTC. The variable domain in full, completed from reference TRBV18 and TRBJ2-1, reads NAGVMQNPRHLVRRRGQEARLRCSPMKGHSHVYWYRQLPEEGLKFMVYLQKENIIDESGMPKERFSAEFPKEGPSILRIQQVVRGDSAAYFCASSPPGLAGDYNEQFFGPGTRLTVL.

The chain carries TRBV6-5 and TRBJ2-5; D is possibly TRBD1 or TRBD2 (5 bases each). The CDR3 is 16 amino acids. V lost 2 bases, J lost 3 bases, and 16 bases lay in between. CDR1 MNHEY and CDR2 SVGAGI come from the germline V gene. As DNA, the CDR3 is TGTGCCAGCAGTTACGGGGGACCACGGGTAGAAGAGACCCAGTACTTC. As protein: CASSYGGPRVEETQYF.

The chain employs TRBV6-5 and TRBJ2-1, with D perhaps TRBD1 (6 bases). The CDR3 consists of 12 residues. Trimming pared 7 bases from V and 12 bases from J, leaving 16 bases between. Germline CDR1 is MNHEY and CDR2 is SVGAGI. In nucleotides, the CDR3 is TGTGCCAGCATGTCAACACAGGGTGGGCAGTTCTTC. Its translation is CASMSTQGGQFF.

The genes are TRBV29-1 and TRBJ1-3; TRBD1 aligns across 9 bases. V shed 7 bases and J 4 bases; nucleotides not matched to a gene: 5. Germline-derived CDR1 and CDR2 are SQVTM and ANQGSEA. The CDR3 has 13 residues. As DNA, the CDR3 is TGCAGCGCTGTACAGGGGGCCGGAAACACCATATATTTT. As protein: CSAVQGAGNTIYF.

The rearrangement joins TRBV5-1 to TRBJ2-5, with 8 bases lining up with TRBD1. J was trimmed by 5 bases and V by 6 bases; bases with no gene match: 6. The CDR3 is 13 amino acids. Germline CDR1 is SGHRS and CDR2 is YFSETQ. CDR3 loop: CASTRTGTETQYF. Here the CDR3 DNA reads TGCGCCAGCACCAGGACAGGGACGGAGACCCAGTACTTC.

The V call is TRBV14, the J call TRBJ2-5, with D possibly being TRBD1 (6 bases). V lost 5 bases to trimming and J lost 9 bases, with 16 bases between them. Germline CDR1 SGHDN, CDR2 FVKESK. The CDR3 extends over 13 amino acids. CDR3 nucleotides: TGTGCCAGCAGCATGGGGGCGTTCACCCCCCAGTACTTC. Protein product: CASSMGAFTPQYF.

This clone occurred once. This rearrangement joins TRBV6-6 to TRBJ1-5; D perhaps matches TRBD1 (6 bases). Per germline, CDR1 MNHNY and CDR2 SVGAGI (reference sequence). V dropped 6 bases and J dropped 1 base, with 13 bases sitting between them. This CDR3 is built from 15 residues. CDR3 loop: CASRQGKGSNQPQHF. The CDR3 region has the DNA TGTGCCAGCAGGCAGGGGAAAGGAAGCAATCAGCCCCAGCATTTT.

The chain combines TRBV27 with TRBJ2-1; no definite D call. The V and J ends lost 5 bases and 2 bases respectively, with 10 bases between them. Germline lookup yields CDR1 MNHEY and CDR2 SMNVEV (reference sequence). The CDR3 is 14 residues long. Here the CDR3 DNA reads TGTGCCAGCAGTCGGACGGGTACCTACAATGAGCAGTTCTTC. Translating it yields CASSRTGTYNEQFF.

This clone is labeled as medium-sized (0.01 to 0.1%). At the DNA level, this CDR3 is encoded by other sequences in the same sample as well. The CDR3 region has the DNA TGTGCCAGCAGCGTCGAGGGCAGGGGAGGGACTGAAGCTTTCTTT. Translated, it gives CASSVEGRGGTEAFF. This sequence joins TRBV9 and TRBJ1-1; a weak D match, TRBD1 (6 bases). CDR1 and CDR2 (germline): SGDLS, YYNGEE. Trimming stripped 2 bases from V and 5 bases from J, with 16 bases between. The CDR3 is made up of 15 amino acids.

In the case of this clone: Different DNA sequences within this sample yield the same CDR3. This chain uses TRBV6-6 with TRBJ1-3; D remains ambiguous. Germline V gene data show CDR1 as MNHNY and CDR2 as SVGAGI (reference sequence). The V end lost 2 bases, the J end lost 3 bases, and 2 bases lay between the germline ends. The CDR3 covers 12 residues. This CDR3 is CASSYNGNTIYF. The CDR3 DNA is TGTGCCAGCAGTTACAATGGAAACACCATATATTTT.

The V and J genes are TRBV7-2 and TRBJ2-2; 10 bases line up with TRBD2. The V gene's germline CDR1 is SGHTA and CDR2 FQGNSA. This CDR3 spans 15 amino acids. The V gene end was trimmed by 5 bases and the J gene end by 6 bases; junction bases not matched to a gene: 6. CDR3 sequence reads: CASSIKRGGPGELFF. The CDR3 bases are TGTGCCAGCAGCATAAAGCGGGGGGGCCCCGGGGAGCTGTTTTTT.